The 26 T cell receptor beta chains reported below all come from one sample, sequenced in a study of response to subunit inactivated influenza vaccine. Each CDR3 protein is one row after TCRdb ran MiXCR on the RT-PCR reads. The sample includes 610,000 or so distinct CDR3 sequences, 14% of them seen just once. Source: PBMCs from blood, taken approximately 12 days after vaccination. Receptor source: a man aged 50-59 years who received an inactivated influenza vaccine.

The chain carries TRBV7-9 and TRBJ2-3, with TRBD1 matching over 7 bases. CDR1 is SEHNR, CDR2 FQNEAQ, per germline (reference sequence). Unmatched junction bases numbered 9, after V lost 5 bases and J lost 4 bases. This CDR3 contains 15 residues. CDR3 nucleotides: TGTGCCAGCAGCGCCCGGACAGGAGAGTCAGATACGCAGTATTTT. It yields the protein CASSARTGESDTQYF. Based on the CDR3 plus reference TRBV7-9 and TRBJ2-3, the full variable domain is DTGVSQNPRHKITKRGQNVTFRCDPISEHNRLYWYRQTLGQGPEFLTYFQNEAQLEKSRLLSDRFSAERPKGSFSTLEIQRTEQGDSAMYLCASSARTGESDTQYFGPGTRLTVL.

This clonotype has a handful of counts. This sequence joins TRBV7-9 and TRBJ1-2; D is ambiguous. Trimming shortened V by 4 bases and J by 0 bases, and 15 bases separated the two germline ends. Germline CDR1 and CDR2: SEHNR and FQNEAQ (reference sequence). The CDR3 totals 16 residues. The CDR3 coding sequence is TGTGCCAGCAGCTCCACGCTCGGGGAAGCTAACTATGGCTACACCTTC. Residues: CASSSTLGEANYGYTF. Filled out from reference TRBV7-9 and TRBJ1-2, the complete variable domain reads DTGVSQNPRHKITKRGQNVTFRCDPISEHNRLYWYRQTLGQGPEFLTYFQNEAQLEKSRLLSDRFSAERPKGSFSTLEIQRTEQGDSAMYLCASSSTLGEANYGYTFGSGTRLTVV.

The rearrangement joins TRBV19 to TRBJ2-7; 12 bases line up with TRBD2. The germline V gene encodes CDR1 LNHDA and CDR2 SQIVND (reference sequence). The V segment lost 5 bases and the J segment 5 bases; nucleotides outside the gene matches: 7. CDR3 length: 15 residues. The CDR3 protein is CASSFLAGGPHEQYF. The DNA for the CDR3 is TGTGCCAGTAGTTTCCTAGCGGGAGGGCCTCACGAGCAGTACTTC.

The chain uses TRBV6-1 and TRBJ2-5; 12 positions agree with TRBD2. CDR3 length: 15 amino acids. Per the germline V gene, CDR1 is MNHNS and CDR2 is SASEGT. V dropped 6 bases and J dropped 5; count of bases not matched to a gene: 7. The CDR3 sequence: CASRASGGAGETQYF. CDR3 nucleotides: TGTGCCAGCAGGGCTAGCGGGGGGGCCGGGGAGACCCAGTACTTC.

The chain uses TRBV14 and TRBJ2-7; 11 bases line up with TRBD1. The CDR3 is made up of 15 amino acids. The junction had 6 bases not matched to a gene; V was cut back by 5 bases and J by 3 bases. Germline V gene lookup returns CDR1 SGHDN and CDR2 FVKESK. CDR3 in DNA: TGTGCCAGCAGCTCTCCGGGACAGGGGGTCTACGAGCAGTACTTC. Encoded protein: CASSSPGQGVYEQYF.

The chain joins TRBV7-9 to TRBJ2-7; D gene uncertain. CDR1 and CDR2 from the germline V gene are SEHNR and FQNEAQ (reference sequence). Trimming left V 6 bases short and J 2 bases short, with 8 bases between. The CDR3 covers 12 residues. CDR3 residues: CASRPYPYEQYF. CDR3 nucleotides: TGTGCCAGCAGACCGTACCCCTACGAGCAGTACTTC.

This clonotype was observed many times. The V and J genes are TRBV28 and TRBJ1-1; 10 positions agree with TRBD1. Germline V gene sequence: CDR1 MDHEN, CDR2 SYDVKM. V shed 4 bases and J 0 bases; nucleotides not matched to a gene: 8. The CDR3 is made up of 17 amino acids. The CDR3 DNA reads as TGTGCCAGCAGTTCCCCGACAGGGGGCTTGTTGAACACTGAAGCTTTCTTT. It codes for CASSSPTGGLLNTEAFF. Supplemented by reference TRBV28 and TRBJ1-1, the full variable domain reads DVKVTQSSRYLVKRTGEKVFLECVQDMDHENMFWYRQDPGLGLRLIYFSYDVKMKEKGDIPEGYSVSREKKERFSLILESASTNQTSMYLCASSSPTGGLLNTEAFFGQGTRLTVV.

This clonotype was seen ten or more times. This rearrangement joins TRBV5-1 to TRBJ2-3, with D uncertain. The germline gives CDR1 SGHRS, CDR2 YFSETQ. The CDR3 is 14 residues long. Deletions cut 2 bases from V and 1 base from J, with 8 bases between. As DNA, the CDR3 is TGCGCCAGCAGCTTTAGGGTCGGCACAGATACGCAGTATTTT. Translating gives CASSFRVGTDTQYF.

The chain joins TRBV15 to TRBJ2-5, with D perhaps TRBD2 (5 bases). The CDR3 extends over 15 amino acids. Trimming left V 0 bases short and J 7 bases short, with 15 bases between. Germline V gene lookup returns CDR1 LNHNV and CDR2 YYDKDF (reference sequence). CDR3 nucleotide sequence: TGTGCCACCAGCAGAGATTTTGGCGCGGGCAGGACCCAGTACTTC. Protein sequence: CATSRDFGAGRTQYF. Full variable domain (remainder filled in from reference TRBV15 and TRBJ2-5): DAMVIQNPRYQVTQFGKPVTLSCSQTLNHNVMYWYQQKSSQAPKLLFHYYDKDFNNEADTPDNFQSRRPNTSFCFLDIRSPGLGDTAMYLCATSRDFGAGRTQYFGPGTRLLVL.

The chain links TRBV20-1 to TRBJ1-6; D unresolved. Germline V CDR1 and CDR2: DFQATT, SNEGSKA (reference sequence). CDR3 length equals 15 residues. V was shortened by 1 base and J by 7 bases, with 14 bases between the two germline ends. Here the CDR3 reads CSARVSTATNSPLHF. The CDR3 DNA sequence: TGCAGTGCTAGAGTGTCGACTGCTACAAATTCACCCCTCCACTTT.

This clonotype occurred many times. The rearrangement links TRBV12-3 or TRBV12-4 to TRBJ1-1, with 7 bases that match TRBD1. The CDR3 loop spans 14 amino acids. V was clipped by 4 bases and J by 1 base; unmatched bases: 3. The CDR3 nucleotides read TGTGCCAGCAGTTGGGACAGAGGGAACACTGAAGCTTTCTTT. It specifies CASSWDRGNTEAFF.

This clonotype was counted a few times. The chain carries TRBV6-1 and TRBJ2-5; the D gene is possibly TRBD2 (5 bases). The germline V gene encodes CDR1 MNHNS and CDR2 SASEGT. The CDR3 length is 14 residues. Between the trimmed V and J ends, which lost 6 bases and 6 bases, there was a span of 17 bases. This CDR3 reads CASRREEGRKTQYF. CDR3 bases: TGTGCCAGCAGACGCGAAGAGGGCCGGAAGACCCAGTACTTC.

This clonotype was counted only a few times. The rearrangement joins TRBV4-2 to TRBJ2-2; D is unresolved. Looked up from germline, CDR1 is LGHNA and CDR2 is YNFKEQ. Trimming took 1 base from V and 0 from J, leaving 6 bases between them. The CDR3 is 15 residues long. CDR3 nucleotides: TGTGCCAGCAGCCAAGGCATAACGAACACCGGGGAGCTGTTTTTT. It codes for CASSQGITNTGELFF.

In this sample, this clonotype turned up many times. The chain recombines TRBV12-3 or TRBV12-4 with TRBJ2-5; perhaps TRBD2 as D (5 bases). Deletions cut 6 bases from V and 3 bases from J, with 11 bases between. The CDR3 is 13 amino acids. The CDR3 sequence: CASSFHGEETQYF. CDR3 bases: TGTGCCAGCAGCTTCCACGGGGAAGAGACCCAGTACTTC.

The table lists this clonotype with a few counts. V gene TRBV14 combines with J gene TRBJ2-1, with TRBD1 matching 7 bases. The CDR3 is 14 residues long. After removal of 6 bases from V and 4 bases from J, the junction contained 6 bases not matched to a gene. The germline CDR1 and CDR2 sequences are SGHDN and FVKESK. The CDR3 nucleotides read TGTGCCAGCAGGCGTACGGGACAGTACAATGAGCAGTTCTTC. As protein: CASRRTGQYNEQFF.

The gene calls are TRBV4-2 and TRBJ2-7, with TRBD2 matching 8 bases. The CDR3 is made up of 15 amino acids. CDR1 and CDR2 (germline): LGHNA, YNFKEQ. With 5 bases clipped from V and 2 bases from J, the junction kept 8 bases outside the gene matches. In nucleotides, the CDR3 is TGTGCCAGCAGCGAAAGGGCGGGAGGAACCTACGAGCAGTACTTC. Amino acid sequence: CASSERAGGTYEQYF.

This sequence joins TRBV3-1 and TRBJ1-1; 10 bases agree with TRBD1. The CDR3 has 14 amino acids. The germline V gene has CDR1 LGHDT and CDR2 YNNKEL (reference sequence). V dropped 4 bases and J dropped 5; count of bases not matched to a gene: 4. CDR3 loop: CASSPRGQGTEAFF. The CDR3 DNA follows: TGTGCCAGCAGCCCCCGGGGACAGGGGACTGAAGCTTTCTTT.

This clonotype was detected only a few times. This rearrangement joins TRBV20-1 to TRBJ2-3, with 9 positions matching TRBD1. CDR3 length: 12 residues. V gave up 4 bases and J gave up 6 bases; unmatched junction bases: 2. Germline CDR1 reads DFQATT; CDR2 reads SNEGSKA (reference sequence). CDR3 sequence: CSATGQGDTQYF. CDR3 in DNA: TGCAGTGCTACGGGACAGGGTGATACGCAGTATTTT.

Only a few counts were recorded for this clonotype. V gene TRBV5-1 combines with J gene TRBJ2-3, with D possibly matching TRBD2 (5 bases). Germline assignment: CDR1 SGHRS and CDR2 YFSETQ. V was pared by 0 bases and J by 2 bases, with 10 bases between. CDR3 size: 15 residues. The CDR3 bases are TGCGCCAGCAGCTTGGTAGCTAGCCTCACAGATACGCAGTATTTT. Its protein is CASSLVASLTDTQYF.

This clonotype was found many times. The genes are TRBV12-3 or TRBV12-4 and TRBJ2-3; D gene uncertain. Trimming took 7 bases from V and 2 from J, leaving 10 bases between them. This CDR3 has 13 residues. CDR3 sequence reads: CASTAPITDTQYF. DNA of the CDR3: TGTGCCAGCACCGCGCCGATCACAGATACGCAGTATTTT.

This clonotype was counted only a few times. The rearrangement joins TRBV3-1 to TRBJ2-1, with D uncertain. Germline lookup yields CDR1 LGHDT and CDR2 YNNKEL (reference sequence). The V gene lost 1 base and the J gene lost 2 bases, with 12 bases spanning the gap. This CDR3 spans 16 amino acids. The CDR3 coding sequence is TGTGCCAGCAGCCAAGGGAGCGCACTAACCTACAATGAGCAGTTCTTC. It translates to CASSQGSALTYNEQFF.

The chain links TRBV7-9 to TRBJ2-7, with TRBD2 as a possible D gene (6 bases). There are 14 residues in the CDR3. Trimming pared 3 bases from V and 6 bases from J, leaving 15 bases between. Germline CDR1 SEHNR, CDR2 FQNEAQ (reference sequence). This CDR3 reads CASSFPGGAREQYF. The CDR3 DNA is TGTGCCAGCAGCTTCCCCGGGGGAGCTCGCGAGCAGTACTTC.

In this sample, this clonotype turned up a few times. The chain has TRBV28 and TRBJ2-3; perhaps TRBD1 as D (6 bases). Deletions cut 1 base from V and 0 bases from J, with 11 bases between. This CDR3 region has 16 residues. Per germline, CDR1 MDHEN and CDR2 SYDVKM. CDR3 amino acids: CASSLLGGESTDTQYF. CDR3 DNA: TGTGCCAGCAGTTTATTAGGGGGAGAGAGCACAGATACGCAGTATTTT.

This clonotype was counted only a few times. This rearrangement joins TRBV5-1 to TRBJ1-1, with a tentative D call TRBD1 (6 bases). V was cut by 0 bases and J by 7 bases, with 16 bases left in between. Germline CDR1 and CDR2: SGHRS and YFSETQ. The CDR3 has 15 amino acids. The CDR3 sequence is CASSLDFAGAGEAFF. The CDR3 coding sequence is TGCGCCAGCAGCTTGGATTTTGCAGGGGCCGGTGAAGCTTTCTTT.

This clonotype was detected a few times. The chain combines TRBV6-2 or TRBV6-3 with TRBJ1-5, with D possibly matching TRBD1 (6 bases). Trimming left V 4 bases short and J 7 bases short, with 20 bases between. CDR3 length: 16 residues. Germline V gene lookup returns CDR1 MNHEY and CDR2 SVGEGT. CDR3: CASSSSGGEVGQPQHF. The CDR3 nucleotides are TGTGCCAGCAGTTCATCTGGGGGCGAGGTAGGACAGCCCCAGCATTTT.

This clonotype was counted only a few times. The V gene is TRBV9, the J gene TRBJ2-1; possibly TRBD1 or TRBD2 for D (6 bases each). Trimming took 7 bases from V and 3 from J, leaving 11 bases between them. Germline assignment: CDR1 SGDLS and CDR2 YYNGEE. The CDR3 is 13 residues long. This CDR3 is CASEGGLYNEQFF. In DNA, the CDR3 is TGTGCCAGCGAAGGGGGGCTCTACAATGAGCAGTTCTTC. Full variable domain (outside the CDR3, taken from reference TRBV9 and TRBJ2-1): DSGVTQTPKHLITATGQRVTLRCSPRSGDLSVYWYQQSLDQGLQFLIQYYNGEERAKGNILERFSAQQFPDLHSELNLSSLELGDSALYFCASEGGLYNEQFFGPGTRLTVL.